This paragraph reports one TCR beta chain. An end of the junction differs from the germline gene, which may be a read error. This entry belongs to a study of memory CD4+ T cells and cytomegalovirus serostatus. CDR3 length: 16 amino acids. Germline V gene sequence: CDR1 SSHAT, CDR2 FNYEAQ (reference sequence). The sort gate was single viable CD3+CD4+CD8-CD45RO+ cells for memory CD4+ T cells. Serostatus was set by detecting CMV pp150, pp28, p38, p52 IgG. Sequencing was performed with immunoSEQ multiplex PCR; in TCRdb, only in-frame clones are kept and a portion is missing. This sample has under 75,000 clones, with over 70% found just once.

The clonotype was recovered from an adult in good health and CMV-seronegative. Some clones in this sample may be carry-over from other donors' samples. J is TRBJ1-3 and V is TRBV7-7; D uncertain. Sequencing was carried out using memory CD4+ T cells from blood. CDR3 in amino acids: CASSLGPPASGNTIYF. Here the CDR3 DNA reads TGTGCTAGCAGCTTAGGCCCCCCGGCCTCTGGAAACACCATATATTTT.